Included here is one T cell receptor (beta chain) sequence, with context. The same CDR3 also results from other DNA sequences found in this sample. The data belong to a study of control samples from healthy donors and cancer patients. Generated by immunoSEQ multiplex PCR, the TCRdb table keeps only in-frame clones and is missing some. This table has some 130,000 clones, less than 90% appearing once. Looked up from germline, CDR1 is LNHDA and CDR2 is SQIVND (reference sequence). The CDR3 contains 14 residues. V lost 6 bases, J lost 0 bases, and 1 base stayed unmatched. The J gene is TRBJ2-2, the V gene TRBV19; 7 bases are shared with TRBD1. Sequenced input: blood. This receptor was taken from a woman aged 30 to 39 in good health. In DNA form, the CDR3 reads TGTGCCAGTAGCGGGACAGCGAACACCGGGGAGCTGTTTTTT. Its protein is CASSGTANTGELFF.